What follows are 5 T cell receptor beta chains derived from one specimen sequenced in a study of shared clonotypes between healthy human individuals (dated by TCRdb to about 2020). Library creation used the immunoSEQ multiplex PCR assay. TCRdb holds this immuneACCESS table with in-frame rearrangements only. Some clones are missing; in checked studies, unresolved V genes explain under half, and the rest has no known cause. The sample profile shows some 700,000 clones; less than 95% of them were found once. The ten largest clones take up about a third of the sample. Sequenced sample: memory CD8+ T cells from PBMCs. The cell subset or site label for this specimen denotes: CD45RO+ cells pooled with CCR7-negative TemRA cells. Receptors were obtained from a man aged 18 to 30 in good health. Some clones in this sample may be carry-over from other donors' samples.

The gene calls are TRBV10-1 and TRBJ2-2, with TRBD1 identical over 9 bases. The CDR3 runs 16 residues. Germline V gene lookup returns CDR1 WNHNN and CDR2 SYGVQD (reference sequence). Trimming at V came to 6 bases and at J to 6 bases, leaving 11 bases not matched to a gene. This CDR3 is CASSKGGQGWSGELFF. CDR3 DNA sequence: TGCGCCAGCAGCAAGGGGGGACAGGGATGGTCCGGGGAGCTGTTTTTT.

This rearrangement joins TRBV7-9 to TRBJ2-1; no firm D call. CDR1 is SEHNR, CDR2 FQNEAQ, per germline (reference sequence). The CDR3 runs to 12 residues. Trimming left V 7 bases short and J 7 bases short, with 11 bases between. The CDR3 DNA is TGTGCCAGCACCTCGGTTGGGAATGAGCAGTTCTTC. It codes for CASTSVGNEQFF.

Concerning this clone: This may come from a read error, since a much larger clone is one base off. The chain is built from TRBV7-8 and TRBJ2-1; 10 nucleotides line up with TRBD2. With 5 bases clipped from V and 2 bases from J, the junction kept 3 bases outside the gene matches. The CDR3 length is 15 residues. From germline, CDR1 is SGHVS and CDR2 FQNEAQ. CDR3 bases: TGTGCCAGCAGCCCCGGACTAGCGGCCTACAATGAGCAGTTCTTC. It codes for CASSPGLAAYNEQFF.

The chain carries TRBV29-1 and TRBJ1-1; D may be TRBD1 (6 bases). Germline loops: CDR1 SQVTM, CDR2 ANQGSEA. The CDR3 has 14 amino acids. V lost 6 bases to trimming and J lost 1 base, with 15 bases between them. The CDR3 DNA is TGCAGCGTGCACGGGGGCGAAGGGAACACTGAAGCTTTCTTT. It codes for CSVHGGEGNTEAFF.

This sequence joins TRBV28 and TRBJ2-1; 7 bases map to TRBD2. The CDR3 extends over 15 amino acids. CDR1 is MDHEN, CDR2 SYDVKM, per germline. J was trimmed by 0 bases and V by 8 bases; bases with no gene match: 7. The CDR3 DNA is TGTGCCAGCGGAGAGGGACTACACTCCTACAATGAGCAGTTCTTC. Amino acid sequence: CASGEGLHSYNEQFF.